The 29 T cell receptor beta chains below come from one sample, sequenced in a study of blood T cell repertoires in COVID-19. The repertoire was sequenced with immunoSEQ multiplex PCR; TCRdb's copy has only in-frame clones and lacks some. This sample has about 120,000 clones; about 85% occur once, and the top ten carry approximately 10%. The sequencing input was peripheral blood. Every receptor here comes from an elderly man with acute or convalescent COVID-19.

The chain uses TRBV5-1 and TRBJ1-2; D possibly corresponds to TRBD1 (5 bases). V was pared by 4 bases and J by 1 base, with 14 bases between. The CDR3 consists of 15 residues. Germline V gene data show CDR1 as SGHRS and CDR2 as YFSETQ. Written as DNA, the CDR3 is TGCGCCAGCAGCGAAACAGGCCACAGTAACTATGGCTACACCTTC. This codes for CASSETGHSNYGYTF. Full variable domain (missing parts from reference TRBV5-1 and TRBJ1-2): KAGVTQTPRYLIKTRGQQVTLSCSPISGHRSVSWYQQTPGQGLQFLFEYFSETQRNKGNFPGRFSGRQFSNSRSEMNVSTLELGDSALYLCASSETGHSNYGYTFGSGTRLTVV.

The chain combines TRBV5-1 with TRBJ2-2; D possibly corresponds to TRBD1 (6 bases). Germline V CDR1 and CDR2: SGHRS, YFSETQ. The V gene lost 7 bases and the J gene lost 0 bases, with 13 bases spanning the gap. The CDR3 spans 15 residues. DNA for the CDR3: TGCGCCAGCCGTCAGGGGCCTTCGAACACCGGGGAGCTGTTTTTT. Protein product: CASRQGPSNTGELFF.

A few counts support this clone. V is TRBV6-5 and J is TRBJ1-3; possibly TRBD1 for D (6 bases). CDR1 and CDR2 (germline): MNHEY, SVGAGI. V gave up 0 bases and J gave up 3 bases, with 9 bases separating them. The CDR3 sequence is 15 residues long. This CDR3 is CASSYSLRGGNTIYF. The CDR3 DNA reads as TGTGCCAGCAGTTACTCGCTCAGGGGTGGAAACACCATATATTTT.

The rearrangement uses TRBV3-1 (or the pseudogene TRBV3-2) and TRBJ2-5; possible D gene TRBD1, 5 bases. Germline V gene sequence: CDR1 LGHDT, CDR2 YNNKEL (reference sequence). Trimming pared 1 base from V and 5 bases from J, leaving 17 bases between. The CDR3 has 16 residues. The CDR3 protein is CASSQVRVVGAETQYF. CDR3 DNA: TGTGCCAGCAGCCAAGTGAGAGTAGTTGGGGCGGAGACCCAGTACTTC.

The gene calls are TRBV6-2 or TRBV6-3 and TRBJ1-4; no reliable D call. V was shortened by 5 bases and J by 0 bases, with 10 bases between the two germline ends. This CDR3 comprises 15 residues. CDR1 is MNHEY, CDR2 SVGEGT, per germline. This CDR3 is CASSPEGATNEKLFF. The CDR3 DNA follows: TGTGCCAGCAGTCCCGAGGGCGCAACTAATGAAAAACTGTTTTTT.

Regarding this clone: The junction differs from germline at one of its ends, possibly a read error. J is TRBJ2-7 and V is TRBV7-9; maybe TRBD2 (5 bases). The V gene's germline CDR1 is SEHNR and CDR2 FQNEAQ (reference sequence). The CDR3 contains 13 residues. The CDR3 DNA is TGTGCCAGCAGCTTAGGGGGTCTAGCACCTACGGACTTC. This sequence encodes CASSLGGLAPTDF. The full variable domain, its missing parts supplied by reference TRBV7-9 and TRBJ2-7, is DTGVSQNPRHKITKRGQNVTFRCDPISEHNRLYWYRQTLGQGPEFLTYFQNEAQLEKSRLLSDRFSAERPKGSFSTLEIQRTEQGDSAMYLCASSLGGLAPTDFGPGTRLTVT.

The chain is built from TRBV5-4 and TRBJ1-3; D is unresolved. From germline, CDR1 is SGHNT and CDR2 YYREEE (reference sequence). CDR3 length: 13 amino acids. The V and J ends lost 5 bases and 4 bases respectively, with 10 bases between them. The CDR3 DNA sequence: TGTGCCAGCAGTTATCTCGAGGGAAACACCATATATTTT. Its translation is CASSYLEGNTIYF.

This sequence joins TRBV29-1 and TRBJ1-4; TRBD1 matches at 10 bases. The J segment lost 6 bases and the V segment lost 6 bases, leaving 4 bases of the junction unmatched. Per germline, CDR1 SQVTM and CDR2 ANQGSEA. There are 13 residues in the CDR3. This CDR3 is CSVPGTGDEKLFF. CDR3 sequence (DNA): TGCAGCGTCCCCGGGACAGGGGATGAAAAACTGTTTTTT.

The chain couples TRBV19 to TRBJ1-4; the D gene is possibly TRBD1 (5 bases). This CDR3 comprises 13 residues. Germline lookup yields CDR1 LNHDA and CDR2 SQIVND (reference sequence). V was shortened by 7 bases and J by 5 bases, with 11 bases between the two germline ends. This CDR3 reads CASNPGINEKLFF. The CDR3 region has the DNA TGTGCCAGTAACCCAGGGATCAATGAAAAACTGTTTTTT.

This chain joins TRBV7-3 and TRBJ1-5; 7 nucleotides align to TRBD1. This CDR3 contains 16 residues. The germline CDR1 and CDR2 sequences are SGHTA and FQGTGA. With 3 bases clipped from V and 0 bases from J, the junction kept 5 bases outside the gene matches. The CDR3 here is CASSFTGDYSNQPQHF. CDR3 DNA: TGTGCCAGCAGCTTCACAGGGGATTATAGCAATCAGCCCCAGCATTTT.

V usage is TRBV9 and J usage is TRBJ1-2; D is uncertain. Germline V gene data show CDR1 as SGDLS and CDR2 as YYNGEE. V lost 3 bases to trimming and J lost 9 bases, with 15 bases between them. This CDR3 is 13 amino acids long. This chain's CDR3 is CASSGTALTSYTF. The CDR3 DNA sequence: TGTGCCAGCAGCGGAACCGCTTTGACAAGCTACACCTTC.

This chain uses TRBV2 with TRBJ2-1; TRBD1 matches 7 bases. There are 14 residues in the CDR3. Germline loops: CDR1 SNHLY, CDR2 FYNNEI. After removal of 7 bases from V and 4 bases from J, the junction contained 7 bases not matched to a gene. Here the CDR3 reads CASTQGTAYNEQFF. CDR3 bases: TGTGCCAGCACCCAAGGGACAGCTTACAATGAGCAGTTCTTC.

V and J are TRBV5-1 and TRBJ2-7; 7 bases match TRBD1. The junction had 2 bases not matched to a gene; V was cut back by 2 bases and J by 6 bases. Germline V gene lookup returns CDR1 SGHRS and CDR2 YFSETQ. CDR3 length: 12 residues. The CDR3 DNA reads as TGCGCCAGCAGCTTAGCAGGGGGCGAGCAGTACTTC. It translates to CASSLAGGEQYF. Using reference TRBV5-1 and TRBJ2-7 for the parts outside the CDR3, the full variable domain is KAGVTQTPRYLIKTRGQQVTLSCSPISGHRSVSWYQQTPGQGLQFLFEYFSETQRNKGNFPGRFSGRQFSNSRSEMNVSTLELGDSALYLCASSLAGGEQYFGPGTRLTVT.

This chain connects TRBV18 to TRBJ2-7, with 9 bases aligning to TRBD2. J gave up 4 bases and V 5 bases, and 3 bases lay outside the gene matches. The CDR3 is made up of 13 amino acids. Per germline, CDR1 KGHSH and CDR2 LQKENI. The CDR3 protein is CASSAGLAYEQYF. The DNA of the CDR3 is TGTGCCAGCTCAGCGGGACTAGCTTACGAGCAGTACTTC.

This chain links TRBV5-1 with TRBJ1-4, with 10 positions matching TRBD1. Trimming took 0 bases from V and 7 from J; bases not matched to a gene: 3. The germline V gene encodes CDR1 SGHRS and CDR2 YFSETQ. CDR3 length equals 15 residues. This CDR3 reads CASSLEGTGVEKLFF. The CDR3 DNA reads as TGCGCCAGCAGCTTGGAGGGGACAGGGGTTGAAAAACTGTTTTTT.

V is TRBV27 and J is TRBJ1-2; 9 bases agree with TRBD1. The CDR3 is made up of 15 amino acids. The germline CDR1 and CDR2 sequences are MNHEY and SMNVEV (reference sequence). V lost 5 bases and J lost 4; bases outside the gene matches: 8. CDR3 in amino acids: CASSRYTGGGYGYTF. The CDR3 coding sequence is TGTGCCAGCAGTCGATACACAGGGGGCGGCTATGGCTACACCTTC.

The V call is TRBV20-1, the J call TRBJ1-5; no definite D call. Germline lookup yields CDR1 DFQATT and CDR2 SNEGSKA (reference sequence). The ends were cut back, 5 bases at V and 5 bases at J, with 7 bases in the middle. This CDR3 is 11 amino acids long. The CDR3 DNA reads as TGCAGTGCTTCCTCCGATCAGCCCCAGCATTTT. Its translation: CSASSDQPQHF.

V gene TRBV6-5 combines with J gene TRBJ1-5; no definite D call. With 6 bases removed from V and 3 bases from J, the gap between germline ends came to 12 bases. Germline V gives CDR1 MNHEY, CDR2 SVGAGI. This CDR3 comprises 14 residues. CDR3 coding DNA: TGTGCCAGCAGAGCGGACGGGAACAATCAGCCCCAGCATTTT. Protein: CASRADGNNQPQHF.

The rearrangement links TRBV6-5 to TRBJ2-2; D is perhaps TRBD1 (6 bases). This CDR3 is 15 amino acids long. Per the germline V gene, CDR1 is MNHEY and CDR2 is SVGAGI. V was shortened by 6 bases and J by 3 bases, with 14 bases between the two germline ends. The CDR3 spells CASSRGRRDTGELFF. The CDR3 DNA is TGTGCCAGCAGCAGGGGACGGAGAGACACCGGGGAGCTGTTTTTT.

The genes are TRBV29-1 and TRBJ1-1; D gene ambiguous. V was pared by 3 bases and J by 8 bases, with 13 bases between. The CDR3 covers 12 residues. Germline lookup yields CDR1 SQVTM and CDR2 ANQGSEA. The CDR3 sequence: CSVDRRAKEAFF. The CDR3, as DNA: TGCAGCGTTGATCGGAGGGCAAAAGAAGCTTTCTTT.

This chain links TRBV14 with TRBJ1-1, with TRBD1 matching over 7 bases. The CDR3 is 18 amino acids. The germline V gene encodes CDR1 SGHDN and CDR2 FVKESK. Trimming cost V 4 bases and J 3 bases; bases outside gene matches: 17. CDR3 DNA: TGTGCCAGCAGCCGAAGACCGGGACAGAAATCTTCTTACACTGAAGCTTTCTTT. Translated: CASSRRPGQKSSYTEAFF.

For the CDR3, the DNA is TGTGCCAGCACCACAAGGTGGCAGGGGAACGAAAAACTGTTTTTT. Amino acid sequence: CASTTRWQGNEKLFF. The V and J genes are TRBV2 and TRBJ1-4; possibly TRBD1 for D (6 bases). Germline lookup yields CDR1 SNHLY and CDR2 FYNNEI. CDR3 length: 15 amino acids. V shed 7 bases and J shed 8 bases, with 20 bases lying between them.

In its sample, this clone was seen once. This chain joins TRBV6-5 and TRBJ2-7; the match to TRBD2 covers 11 bases. Germline values: CDR1 MNHEY, CDR2 SVGAGI. The CDR3 spans 14 residues. V lost 8 bases, J lost 2 bases, and 5 bases stayed unmatched. The CDR3 is CASCFSGGAYEQYF. CDR3 DNA: TGTGCCAGCTGTTTTAGCGGGGGGGCCTACGAGCAGTACTTC.

The gene calls are TRBV4-1 and TRBJ1-5; 8 bases align to TRBD1. Germline trimming cut 0 bases from V and 2 bases from J; bases unmatched to any gene: 6. This CDR3 has 17 residues. In germline, CDR1 is MGHRA, CDR2 YSYEKL. The CDR3 sequence: CASSQDRGLRGNQPQHF. The CDR3 nucleotides read TGCGCCAGCAGCCAAGACAGGGGGCTGCGTGGCAATCAGCCCCAGCATTTT.

The chain joins TRBV30 to TRBJ1-6; the D gene is possibly TRBD1 (5 bases). The length of the CDR3 is 14 residues. Germline lookup yields CDR1 GTSNPN and CDR2 SVGIG (reference sequence). The ends were cut back, 0 bases at V and 11 bases at J, with 14 bases in the middle. The CDR3 region has the DNA TGTGCCTGGAGTGTAAGAAAGGGGATGGCACCCCTCCACTTT. Amino acids: CAWSVRKGMAPLHF.

Only a few counts were recorded for this clone. V and J are TRBV4-2 and TRBJ1-2; TRBD1 matches at 7 bases. Germline CDR1 and CDR2: LGHNA and YNFKEQ. The CDR3 loop spans 15 amino acids. J was trimmed by 4 bases and V by 0 bases; bases with no gene match: 5. CDR3 nucleotide sequence: TGTGCCAGCAGCCAAGATCAAACAGGGGTCTATGGCTACACCTTC. Translated: CASSQDQTGVYGYTF.

This clone was observed a single time. J is TRBJ1-4 and V is TRBV14; 9 bases agree with TRBD1. V gave up 4 bases and J gave up 7 bases; unmatched junction bases: 7. The CDR3 length is 15 residues. CDR1 SGHDN and CDR2 FVKESK come from the germline V gene. The CDR3 reads CASSRQDRGAEKLFF. The CDR3 DNA follows: TGTGCCAGCAGCCGACAGGACAGGGGTGCTGAAAAACTGTTTTTT.

The CDR3 is CASSSARLAGETQYF. In nucleotides, the CDR3 is TGTGCCAGCAGCTCAGCCCGACTAGCGGGGGAGACCCAGTACTTC. This rearrangement joins TRBV7-2 to TRBJ2-5; 11 positions agree with TRBD2. Per germline, CDR1 SGHTA and CDR2 FQGNSA. This CDR3 comprises 15 residues. V was clipped by 4 bases and J by 5 bases; unmatched bases: 6.

The chain is built from TRBV19 and TRBJ1-2; 10 positions agree with TRBD1. The CDR3 is 14 residues long. The V segment lost 1 base and the J segment 9 bases; nucleotides outside the gene matches: 5. Germline CDR1 and CDR2: LNHDA and SQIVND (reference sequence). Here the CDR3 DNA reads TGTGCCAGTAGTATAGGGGGGACAGGGGAACGCTACACCTTC. It encodes CASSIGGTGERYTF.